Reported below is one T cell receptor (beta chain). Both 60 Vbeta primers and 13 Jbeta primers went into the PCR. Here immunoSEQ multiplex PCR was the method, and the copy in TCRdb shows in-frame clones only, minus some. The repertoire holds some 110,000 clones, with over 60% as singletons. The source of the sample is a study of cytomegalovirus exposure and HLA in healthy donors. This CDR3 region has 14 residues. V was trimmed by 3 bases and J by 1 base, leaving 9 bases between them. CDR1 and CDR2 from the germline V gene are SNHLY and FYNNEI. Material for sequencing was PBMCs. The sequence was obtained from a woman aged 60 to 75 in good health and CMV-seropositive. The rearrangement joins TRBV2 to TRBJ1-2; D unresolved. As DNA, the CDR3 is TGTGCCAGCAGTGACCCGGGGAGTAACTATGGCTACACCTTC. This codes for CASSDPGSNYGYTF. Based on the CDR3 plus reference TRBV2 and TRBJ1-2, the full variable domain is EPEVTQTPSHQVTQMGQEVILRCVPISNHLYFYWYRQILGQKVEFLVSFYNNEISEKSEIFDDQFSVERPDGSNFTLKIRSTKLEDSAMYFCASSDPGSNYGYTFGSGTRLTVV.